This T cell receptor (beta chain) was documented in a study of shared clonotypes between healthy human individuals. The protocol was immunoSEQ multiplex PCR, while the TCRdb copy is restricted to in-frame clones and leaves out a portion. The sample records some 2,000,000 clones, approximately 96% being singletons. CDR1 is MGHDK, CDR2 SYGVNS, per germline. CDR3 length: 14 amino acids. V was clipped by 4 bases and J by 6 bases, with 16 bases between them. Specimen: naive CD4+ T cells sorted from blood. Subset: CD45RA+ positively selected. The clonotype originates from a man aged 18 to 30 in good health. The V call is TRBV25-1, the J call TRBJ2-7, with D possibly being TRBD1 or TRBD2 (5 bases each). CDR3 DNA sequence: TGTGCCAGCAGTGTTTTTTTCGGGGCTGGCGAGCAGTACTTC. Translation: CASSVFFGAGEQYF.